These 30 T cell receptor beta chains came from one sample sequenced in a study of blood T cell repertoires in COVID-19. Assay: immunoSEQ multiplex PCR; the TCRdb copy retains only in-frame clones and omits some. Of some 340,000 clones in the sample, around 86% were seen once. Sequencing input: PBMCs or T cells enriched from blood (not recorded which). The receptors were sampled from a woman aged 45-59 years who had recovered from COVID-19.

The V and J genes are TRBV15 and TRBJ1-2, with TRBD1 matching 11 bases. In germline, CDR1 is LNHNV, CDR2 YYDKDF (reference sequence). Unmatched junction bases numbered 5, after V lost 5 bases and J lost 6 bases. The CDR3 is made up of 14 amino acids. This chain's CDR3 is CATSVGQGANGYTF. The DNA for the CDR3 is TGTGCCACCAGCGTCGGACAGGGGGCGAATGGCTACACCTTC.

The chain uses TRBV5-1 and TRBJ2-5; D is unclear. The germline V gene has CDR1 SGHRS and CDR2 YFSETQ. V shed 1 base and J shed 5 bases, with 15 bases lying between them. CDR3 length equals 15 residues. Here the CDR3 DNA reads TGCGCCAGCAGCTTGCTAGGAGAAGTTTCGGAGACCCAGTACTTC. Protein product: CASSLLGEVSETQYF. Using reference TRBV5-1 and TRBJ2-5 for the parts outside the CDR3, the full variable domain is KAGVTQTPRYLIKTRGQQVTLSCSPISGHRSVSWYQQTPGQGLQFLFEYFSETQRNKGNFPGRFSGRQFSNSRSEMNVSTLELGDSALYLCASSLLGEVSETQYFGPGTRLLVL.

The chain has TRBV12-3 or TRBV12-4 and TRBJ1-2; 8 bases agree with TRBD1. The CDR3 covers 11 residues. Trimming cost V 6 bases and J 8 bases; bases outside gene matches: 2. The CDR3 spells CASSRGPGYTF. The CDR3 DNA reads TGTGCCAGCAGCAGGGGGCCCGGCTACACCTTC.

The V gene is TRBV21-1, the J gene TRBJ1-2; the D call in the table, TRBD1, was not verified against the DNA. TRBV21-1 counts as a pseudogene. The CDR3 is 14 residues long. CDR3 in DNA: TGTGCCAGCAGCAAAGATCAGGGGCCCTATGGCTACACCTTC. It specifies CASSKDQGPYGYTF.

V is TRBV2 and J is TRBJ1-1, with unresolved D. Trimming took 5 bases from V and 10 from J, leaving 17 bases between them. This CDR3 has 13 residues. Germline CDR1 reads SNHLY; CDR2 reads FYNNEI. The CDR3 region has the DNA TGTGCCAGCAGTAGCGGTTCGGGGTTGGCAGCTTTCTTT. Translated, it gives CASSSGSGLAAFF.

This sequence joins TRBV6-5 and TRBJ2-7, with 14 nucleotides matching TRBD2. The CDR3 is 14 residues long. Germline CDR1 MNHEY, CDR2 SVGAGI. V dropped 8 bases and J dropped 2; count of bases not matched to a gene: 2. The CDR3 loop is CASRTSGGTYEQYF. The CDR3 DNA reads TGTGCCAGCCGGACTAGCGGGGGGACCTACGAGCAGTACTTC.

The chain links TRBV9 to TRBJ1-5; maybe TRBD1 (5 bases). In germline, CDR1 is SGDLS, CDR2 YYNGEE. The V end was cut by 4 bases, the J end by 9 bases, with 20 bases between. This CDR3 is 15 amino acids long. In DNA form, the CDR3 reads TGTGCCAGCAGCCACTCTGGGGGGGGATCACGGCCCCAGCATTTT. This sequence encodes CASSHSGGGSRPQHF. Full variable domain (outside the CDR3, taken from reference TRBV9 and TRBJ1-5): DSGVTQTPKHLITATGQRVTLRCSPRSGDLSVYWYQQSLDQGLQFLIQYYNGEERAKGNILERFSAQQFPDLHSELNLSSLELGDSALYFCASSHSGGGSRPQHFGDGTRLSIL.

This chain uses TRBV4-2 with TRBJ2-1; TRBD1 agrees at 8 bases. V trimming: 6 bases; J trimming: 9 bases; junction bases outside the gene matches: 4. The CDR3 length is 12 residues. In germline, CDR1 is LGHNA, CDR2 YNFKEQ. In DNA form, the CDR3 reads TGTGCCAGCAGGCAGGGGGCAGGTGAGCAGTTCTTC. This codes for CASRQGAGEQFF.

This clone appeared a single time. V usage is TRBV10-3 and J usage is TRBJ1-2; 7 nucleotides align to TRBD1. J was trimmed by 6 bases and V by 10 bases; bases with no gene match: 8. CDR3 length: 12 amino acids. Germline V lookup: CDR1 ENHRY, CDR2 SYGVKD. CDR3 sequence reads: CATNRGADGYTF. For the CDR3, the DNA is TGTGCCACGAACAGGGGAGCGGATGGCTACACCTTC.

This sequence joins TRBV30 and TRBJ1-1, with TRBD1 matching 9 bases. This CDR3 spans 16 amino acids. Germline CDR1 reads GTSNPN; CDR2 reads SVGIG (reference sequence). Losses at the gene ends were 0 bases for V and 3 bases for J; bases not matched to a gene: 8. In DNA, the CDR3 is TGTGCCTGGAGTGTATACAGGGGGCGGCTCCACACTGAAGCTTTCTTT. Translated, it gives CAWSVYRGRLHTEAFF.

The chain recombines TRBV7-9 with TRBJ2-1; 7 positions match TRBD2. Germline CDR1 and CDR2: SEHNR and FQNEAQ (reference sequence). This CDR3 has 16 residues. V trimming: 5 bases; J trimming: 0 bases; junction bases outside the gene matches: 7. The CDR3: CASSTRGVSSYNEQFF. Here the CDR3 DNA reads TGTGCCAGCAGCACCCGGGGGGTGAGCTCCTACAATGAGCAGTTCTTC.

J is TRBJ2-3 and V is TRBV7-3; 9 nucleotides align to TRBD2. This CDR3 is 14 amino acids long. V was pared by 2 bases and J by 5 bases, with 2 bases of the junction left unmatched. Germline CDR1 and CDR2: SGHTA and FQGTGA. The CDR3 DNA follows: TGTGCCAGCAGCTTACTACTAGCGGGAGATACGCAGTATTTT. Translating gives CASSLLLAGDTQYF.

The rearrangement uses TRBV6-1 and TRBJ1-1; 9 positions agree with TRBD1. Trimming cost V 2 bases and J 4 bases; bases outside gene matches: 8. CDR1 MNHNS and CDR2 SASEGT come from the germline V gene. CDR3 size: 16 residues. The CDR3 DNA reads TGTGCCAGCAGTGAATATTACAGGGGGCGGCTCACTGAAGCTTTCTTT. Translating gives CASSEYYRGRLTEAFF.

The chain is built from TRBV12-3 or TRBV12-4 and TRBJ1-2, with 7 nucleotides matching TRBD1. V trimming: 5 bases; J trimming: 8 bases; junction bases outside the gene matches: 5. CDR3 length equals 12 residues. CDR3 nucleotide sequence: TGTGCCAGCAGTCTACAGGGGCGAGGCTACACCTTC. Protein: CASSLQGRGYTF.

The chain recombines TRBV6-2 or TRBV6-3 with TRBJ2-3, with D possibly TRBD2 on 6 matching bases. The CDR3 length is 15 residues. CDR1 and CDR2 (germline): MNHEY, SVGEGT. Trimming shortened V by 0 bases and J by 5 bases, and 12 bases separated the two germline ends. The CDR3 region has the DNA TGTGCCAGCAGTTACTCTCCGGGAGTACAAGATACGCAGTATTTT. It encodes CASSYSPGVQDTQYF.

The J gene is TRBJ1-5, the V gene TRBV19, with TRBD1 identical over 7 bases. Germline CDR1 is LNHDA and CDR2 is SQIVND (reference sequence). The CDR3 has 15 amino acids. V was pared by 10 bases and J by 2 bases, with 11 bases of the junction left unmatched. The DNA for the CDR3 is TGTGCCACCCGAGAGACAGGGACTGGCAATCAGCCCCAGCATTTT. This sequence encodes CATRETGTGNQPQHF. The complete variable domain, with remaining parts taken from reference TRBV19 and TRBJ1-5, reads DGGITQSPKYLFRKEGQNVTLSCEQNLNHDAMYWYRQDPGQGLRLIYYSQIVNDFQKGDIAEGYSVSREKKESFPLTVTSAQKNPTAFYLCATRETGTGNQPQHFGDGTRLSIL.

This chain links TRBV5-1 with TRBJ1-1; 8 nucleotides align to TRBD1. V was clipped by 0 bases and J by 5 bases; unmatched bases: 6. This CDR3 has 15 residues. The germline V gene encodes CDR1 SGHRS and CDR2 YFSETQ. The CDR3 sequence is CASSLVQGANTEAFF. The CDR3 DNA follows: TGCGCCAGCAGCTTGGTTCAGGGGGCGAATACTGAAGCTTTCTTT.

The V and J genes are TRBV14 and TRBJ1-3; TRBD1 is a possible D gene (5 bases). Trimming removed 3 bases at V and 4 bases at J, with 13 bases between. This CDR3 spans 15 amino acids. Germline V gene data show CDR1 as SGHDN and CDR2 as FVKESK. CDR3 nucleotides: TGTGCCAGCAGCCATTTATCCACAGGCGGAAACACCATATATTTT. This gives the protein CASSHLSTGGNTIYF. Supplemented by reference TRBV14 and TRBJ1-3, the full variable domain reads EAGVTQFPSHSVIEKGQTVTLRCDPISGHDNLYWYRRVMGKEIKFLLHFVKESKQDESGMPNNRFLAERTGGTYSTLKVQPAELEDSGVYFCASSHLSTGGNTIYFGEGSWLTVV.

The rearrangement links TRBV7-9 to TRBJ1-1, with TRBD1 as a possible D gene (6 bases). V gave up 3 bases and J gave up 2 bases, with 10 bases separating them. CDR1 SEHNR and CDR2 FQNEAQ come from the germline V gene (reference sequence). The CDR3 runs 14 residues. This CDR3 is CASSLSGTNTEAFF. The CDR3, as DNA: TGTGCCAGCAGCTTGTCCGGGACAAACACTGAAGCTTTCTTT. The variable domain in full, with the rest retrieved from reference TRBV7-9 and TRBJ1-1, is DTGVSQNPRHKITKRGQNVTFRCDPISEHNRLYWYRQTLGQGPEFLTYFQNEAQLEKSRLLSDRFSAERPKGSFSTLEIQRTEQGDSAMYLCASSLSGTNTEAFFGQGTRLTVV.

The chain uses TRBV7-9 and TRBJ1-1, with a weak D call TRBD1 (5 bases). Germline V gene data show CDR1 as SEHNR and CDR2 as FQNEAQ (reference sequence). The germline V and J ends were trimmed by 4 bases and 0 bases, with 15 bases remaining between them. The CDR3 covers 16 residues. This chain's CDR3 is CASSYNPDRLNTEAFF. CDR3 nucleotide sequence: TGTGCCAGCAGCTACAACCCCGACAGACTGAACACTGAAGCTTTCTTT.

This clone is a singleton in its sample. The V gene is TRBV19, the J gene TRBJ2-4; possible D gene TRBD2, 6 bases. Looked up from germline, CDR1 is LNHDA and CDR2 is SQIVND (reference sequence). Between the trimmed V and J ends, which lost 3 bases and 4 bases, there was a span of 16 bases. The CDR3 loop spans 16 amino acids. CDR3 bases: TGTGCCAGTAGTATTCTGGATGTCCGGGGGAAAAACATTCAGTACTTC. The encoded protein is CASSILDVRGKNIQYF.

This clone appeared once. The V and J genes are TRBV4-2 and TRBJ2-1; 8 nucleotides align to TRBD2. There are 19 residues in the CDR3. Per germline, CDR1 LGHNA and CDR2 YNFKEQ. Trimming at V came to 1 base and at J to 4 bases, leaving 15 bases not matched to a gene. CDR3 residues: CASSQAWVIQRGTYNEQFF. The CDR3 nucleotides are TGTGCCAGCAGCCAAGCTTGGGTGATTCAGCGGGGGACTTACAATGAGCAGTTCTTC.

The chain couples TRBV6-5 to TRBJ2-5; 9 bases line up with TRBD2. Germline CDR1 and CDR2: MNHEY and SVGAGI. The V and J ends lost 2 bases and 5 bases, in that order; junction bases with no gene match: 6. This CDR3 is built from 15 residues. This CDR3 is CASSYGGRAGETQYF. CDR3 DNA: TGTGCCAGCAGTTACGGCGGGAGGGCTGGGGAGACCCAGTACTTC.

The gene calls are TRBV5-1 and TRBJ1-1; 8 bases fit TRBD1. The CDR3 length is 15 residues. Germline V gene sequence: CDR1 SGHRS, CDR2 YFSETQ. Trimming took 0 bases from V and 3 from J; bases not matched to a gene: 4. CDR3 in amino acids: CASSLVDRGDTEAFF. CDR3 DNA sequence: TGCGCCAGCAGCTTGGTAGACAGGGGAGACACTGAAGCTTTCTTT.

In this sample, this clone turned up a few times. The gene calls are TRBV19 and TRBJ1-1, with no clear D. The germline V gene has CDR1 LNHDA and CDR2 SQIVND (reference sequence). This CDR3 has 15 residues. V gave up 7 bases and J gave up 0 bases, with 15 bases separating them. CDR3 residues: CASISGGTMNTEAFF. The CDR3 DNA sequence: TGTGCCAGTATAAGCGGCGGTACAATGAACACTGAAGCTTTCTTT.

A few counts support this clone. The rearrangement joins TRBV30 to TRBJ1-5, with D possibly being TRBD1 (5 bases). The length of the CDR3 is 13 residues. Germline assignment: CDR1 GTSNPN and CDR2 SVGIG (reference sequence). V was cut by 1 base and J by 1 base, with 5 bases left in between. DNA for the CDR3: TGTGCCTGGAGTGGGACAAGCAATCAGCCCCAGCATTTT. Its protein product is CAWSGTSNQPQHF.

V is TRBV7-8 and J is TRBJ1-1; 7 nucleotides agree with TRBD1. V lost 1 base to trimming and J lost 4 bases; unmatched junction nucleotides: 3. CDR1 is SGHVS, CDR2 FQNEAQ, per germline. This CDR3 is 14 amino acids long. The CDR3 is CASSLGGGGTEAFF. The CDR3 region has the DNA TGTGCCAGCAGCTTAGGAGGGGGCGGCACTGAAGCTTTCTTT.

The V gene is TRBV27, the J gene TRBJ1-5, with D possibly TRBD1 on 6 matching bases. The CDR3 is 14 residues long. V lost 5 bases and J lost 7, with 15 bases in between. Germline CDR1 reads MNHEY; CDR2 reads SMNVEV (reference sequence). The CDR3 DNA follows: TGTGCCAGCAGTCTCCGGGGGGGCGCACAGCCCCAGCATTTT. Its translation: CASSLRGGAQPQHF.

The chain couples TRBV2 to TRBJ2-3; a weak D match, TRBD1 (5 bases). The CDR3 is made up of 17 amino acids. The V gene's germline CDR1 is SNHLY and CDR2 FYNNEI. The ends were cut back, 3 bases at V and 0 bases at J, with 16 bases in the middle. The CDR3 bases are TGTGCCAGCAGTGACCCTTTCCAGGGCCTTAGCACAGATACGCAGTATTTT. Translated: CASSDPFQGLSTDTQYF. Full variable domain (remainder filled in from reference TRBV2 and TRBJ2-3): EPEVTQTPSHQVTQMGQEVILRCVPISNHLYFYWYRQILGQKVEFLVSFYNNEISEKSEIFDDQFSVERPDGSNFTLKIRSTKLEDSAMYFCASSDPFQGLSTDTQYFGPGTRLTVL.

The V gene is TRBV2, the J gene TRBJ1-2, with 9 bases identical to TRBD1. This CDR3 region has 12 residues. V trimming: 2 bases; J trimming: 8 bases; junction bases outside the gene matches: 0. Germline V gene sequence: CDR1 SNHLY, CDR2 FYNNEI. CDR3 region: CASSETGGGYTF. The CDR3 DNA follows: TGTGCCAGCAGTGAAACAGGGGGCGGCTACACCTTC.